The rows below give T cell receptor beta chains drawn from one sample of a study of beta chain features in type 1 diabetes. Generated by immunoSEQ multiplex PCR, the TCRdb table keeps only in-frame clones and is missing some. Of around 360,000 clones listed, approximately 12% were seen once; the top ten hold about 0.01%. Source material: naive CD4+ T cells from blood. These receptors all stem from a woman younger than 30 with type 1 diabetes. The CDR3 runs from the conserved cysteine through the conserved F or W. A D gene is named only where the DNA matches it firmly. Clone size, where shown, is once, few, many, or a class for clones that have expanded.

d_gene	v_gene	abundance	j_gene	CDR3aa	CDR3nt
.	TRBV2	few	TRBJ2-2	CASSEARSLQELFF	TGTGCCAGCAGTGAAGCTCGGTCGCTTCAGGAGCTGTTTTTT
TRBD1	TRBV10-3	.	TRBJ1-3	CATTGGPGNTIYF	TGTGCCACCACAGGGGGCCCTGGAAACACCATATATTTT
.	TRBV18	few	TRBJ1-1	CASSPYSEGTNTEAFF	TGTGCCAGCTCACCATATTCCGAGGGAACGAACACTGAAGCTTTCTTT
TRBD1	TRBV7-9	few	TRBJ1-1	CASSLAGTGGTEAFF	TGTGCCAGCAGCTTAGCCGGGACAGGGGGAACTGAAGCTTTCTTT
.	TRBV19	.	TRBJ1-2	CASSIMSVFSPRIGYTF	TGTGCCAGTAGTATAATGTCGGTCTTTTCCCCTAGGATTGGCTACACCTTC
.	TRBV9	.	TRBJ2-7	CASSEGGGTQYF	TGTGCCAGCAGCGAGGGGGGAGGGACGCAGTACTTC
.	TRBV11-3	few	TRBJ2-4	CASSLVRGKGIQYF	TGTGCCAGCAGCTTAGTCAGGGGCAAGGGCATTCAGTACTTC
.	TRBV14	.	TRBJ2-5	CASSRQGRETQYF	TGTGCCAGCAGCCGGCAGGGGCGAGAGACCCAGTACTTC
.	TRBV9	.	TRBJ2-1	CASSPLGSYNEQFF	TGTGCCAGCAGCCCACTAGGGTCCTACAATGAGCAGTTCTTC
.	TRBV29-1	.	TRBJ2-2	CSAQAPGELFF	TGCAGCGCCCAGGCCCCCGGGGAGCTGTTTTTT
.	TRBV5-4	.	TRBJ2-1	CASSLDLGGAQFF	TGTGCCAGCAGCTTGGACTTGGGGGGGGCCCAGTTCTTC
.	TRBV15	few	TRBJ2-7	CATSSAGGLGEQYF	TGTGCCACCAGCAGTGCTGGGGGACTCGGGGAGCAGTACTTC
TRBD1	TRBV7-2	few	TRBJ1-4	CASSLDRGSEKLFF	TGTGCCAGCAGCCTTGACAGGGGGAGCGAAAAACTGTTTTTT
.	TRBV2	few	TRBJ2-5	CASSESLAAANQETQYF	TGTGCCAGCAGTGAGTCTCTAGCAGCAGCAAATCAAGAGACCCAGTACTTC
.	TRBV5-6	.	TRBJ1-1	CASSHPSTDTEAFF	TGTGCCAGCAGCCATCCTTCTACGGACACTGAAGCTTTCTTT
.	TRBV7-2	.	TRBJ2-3	CASSSRTVTDTQYF	TGTGCCAGCAGCTCCCGGACTGTCACAGATACGCAGTATTTT
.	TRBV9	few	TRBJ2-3	CASSVVSGSDTQYF	TGTGCCAGCAGCGTAGTGTCGGGGAGCGATACGCAGTATTTT
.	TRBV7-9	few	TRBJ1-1	CASSLNVRGPEAFF	TGTGCCAGCAGCTTAAACGTGCGCGGCCCTGAAGCTTTCTTT
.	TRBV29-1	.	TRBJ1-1	CSAQGQTNTEAFF	TGCAGCGCCCAGGGACAAACGAACACTGAAGCTTTCTTT
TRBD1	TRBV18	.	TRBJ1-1	CASSRPGTGLSTEAFF	TGTGCCAGCTCACGACCCGGGACAGGGCTATCCACTGAAGCTTTCTTT
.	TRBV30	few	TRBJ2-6	CAWTGRSGANVLTF	TGTGCCTGGACTGGGAGGTCTGGGGCCAACGTCCTGACTTTC
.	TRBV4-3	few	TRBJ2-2	CASSHSFAENTGELFF	TGCGCCAGCAGCCACAGTTTCGCGGAGAACACCGGGGAGCTGTTTTTT
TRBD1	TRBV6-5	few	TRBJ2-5	CASRRTGRETQYF	TGTGCCAGCAGAAGGACAGGGAGAGAGACCCAGTACTTC
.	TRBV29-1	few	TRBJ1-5	CSVGDPAVNQPQHF	TGCAGCGTTGGAGACCCCGCGGTCAATCAGCCCCAGCATTTT
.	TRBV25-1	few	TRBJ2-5	CASRQGAQETQYF	TGTGCCAGCAGACAAGGGGCCCAAGAGACCCAGTACTTC
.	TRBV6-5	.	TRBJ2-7	CASSYGTAPYEQYF	TGTGCCAGCAGTTATGGGACTGCCCCCTACGAGCAGTACTTC
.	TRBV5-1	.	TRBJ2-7	CASSLYQGLEQYF	TGCGCCAGCAGCCTGTATCAGGGCCTCGAGCAGTACTTC
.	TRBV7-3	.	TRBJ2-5	CASSFNRGETQYF	TGTGCCAGCAGCTTTAATCGGGGGGAGACCCAGTACTTC
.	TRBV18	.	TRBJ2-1	CASSPVVGTQVYNEQFF	TGTGCCAGCTCACCAGTTGTTGGGACTCAAGTCTACAATGAGCAGTTCTTC
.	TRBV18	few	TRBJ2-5	CASSPPAETQYF	TGTGCCAGCTCACCACCGGCCGAGACCCAGTACTTC
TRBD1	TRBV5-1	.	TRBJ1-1	CASSWDRGIRNTEAFF	TGCGCCAGCAGTTGGGACAGGGGGATTAGGAACACTGAAGCTTTCTTT
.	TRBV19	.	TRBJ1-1	CASNLLGGTLGTEAFF	TGTGCCAGTAACTTACTTGGCGGGACCCTCGGCACTGAAGCTTTCTTT
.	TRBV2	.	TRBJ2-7	CASSAGRGEQYF	TGTGCCAGCAGTGCGGGACGGGGGGAGCAGTACTTC
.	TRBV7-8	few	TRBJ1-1	CASSLALQAAFF	TGTGCCAGCAGCTTAGCTCTCCAGGCAGCTTTCTTT
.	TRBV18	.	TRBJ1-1	CASSPDMGTEAFF	TGTGCCAGCTCACCGGACATGGGTACTGAAGCTTTCTTT
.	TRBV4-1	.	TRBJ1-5	CASSSYRDSNQPQHF	TGCGCCAGCAGCTCCTATCGGGATAGCAATCAGCCCCAGCATTTT
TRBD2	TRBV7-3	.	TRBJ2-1	CASSKSGRGHNEQFF	TGTGCCAGCAGCAAGAGCGGGAGGGGGCACAATGAGCAGTTCTTC
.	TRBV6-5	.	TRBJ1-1	CASSYWRRRDTEAFF	TGTGCCAGCAGTTACTGGAGGAGGCGGGACACTGAAGCTTTCTTT
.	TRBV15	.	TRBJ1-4	CATSGRPGLNEKLFF	TGTGCCACCAGCGGACGGCCGGGACTTAATGAAAAACTGTTTTTT
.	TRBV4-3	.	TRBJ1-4	CASSLSGRATNEKLFF	TGCGCCAGCAGCCTAAGCGGGAGAGCAACTAATGAAAAACTGTTTTTT
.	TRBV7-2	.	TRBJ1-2	CASSELQPPHGFF	TGTGCCAGCAGCGAACTACAACCACCCCACGGGTTCTTC
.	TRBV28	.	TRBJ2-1	CASCSTGTSRAGEQFF	TGTGCCAGCTGTTCTACTGGTACCTCTCGGGCGGGAGAGCAGTTCTTC
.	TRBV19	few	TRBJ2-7	CASSTETSEQYF	TGTGCCAGTAGTACGGAGACTAGCGAGCAGTACTTC
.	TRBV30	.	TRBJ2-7	CAWSASLTAYEQYF	TGTGCCTGGAGTGCCTCGCTAACAGCCTACGAGCAGTACTTC
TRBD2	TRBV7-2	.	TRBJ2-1	CASSPLAGVGNEQFF	TGTGCCAGCAGCCCCTTAGCGGGGGTCGGCAATGAGCAGTTCTTC
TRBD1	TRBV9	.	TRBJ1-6	CASSAGQGVGGISPLHF	TGTGCCAGCAGCGCAGGACAGGGGGTAGGGGGAATTTCACCCCTCCACTTT
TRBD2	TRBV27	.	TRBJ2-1	CATRRERNEQFF	TGTGCCACTAGGCGGGAGCGCAATGAGCAGTTCTTC
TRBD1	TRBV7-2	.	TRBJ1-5	CASSLEGQGFNQPQHF	TGTGCCAGCAGCTTAGAAGGACAGGGCTTCAATCAGCCCCAGCATTTT
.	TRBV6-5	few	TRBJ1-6	CASSYPSPGGNSPLHF	TGTGCCAGCAGTTATCCCTCCCCGGGAGGGAATTCACCCCTCCACTTT
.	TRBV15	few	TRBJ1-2	CATSRDRVTNYGYTF	TGTGCCACCAGCAGAGATCGGGTAACTAACTATGGCTACACCTTC
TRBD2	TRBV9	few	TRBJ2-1	CASSETSAYNEQFF	TGTGCCAGTAGCGAAACTAGCGCATACAATGAGCAGTTCTTC
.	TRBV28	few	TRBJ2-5	CASSPHPGNEETQYF	TGTGCCAGCAGTCCACACCCGGGGAACGAGGAGACCCAGTACTTC
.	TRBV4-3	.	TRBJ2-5	CASSQGAAFQETQYF	TGCGCCAGCAGCCAAGGGGCAGCTTTTCAAGAGACCCAGTACTTC
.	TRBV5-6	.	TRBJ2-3	CASSTITEQYF	TGTGCCAGCAGCACTATTACCGAGCAGTATTTT